This TCR beta chain was captured by sequencing in a study of blood T cell repertoires in COVID-19. Study summary: T cells, B-cell-depleted T cells, or PBMCs provided the cDNA or gDNA that served as material.

This clone was seen just once. The CDR3 totals 15 residues. Per germline, CDR1 SGDLS and CDR2 YYNGEE. J lost 0 bases, V lost 4 bases, and 2 bases had no gene match. Study processing details: Using reference gene primer amplification, nucleated cell counts were estimated. Profiling relied on immunoSEQ multiplex PCR, and the TCRdb table lists in-frame clones only, not all of them. The V and J calls and clone size are taken from that table; D and trimming were inferred from the DNA. The sample lists a few hundred thousand clones, about four fifths seen once, with 2.5% to 3.5% in the top ten. The chain carries TRBV9 and TRBJ1-4; 8 bases fit TRBD1. Material: peripheral blood. The clonotype comes from a man in his forties or fifties with active or convalescent COVID-19. Here the CDR3 reads CASSTGGTTNEKLFF. CDR3 coding DNA: TGTGCCAGCAGCACAGGGGGTACAACTAATGAAAAACTGTTTTTT.